Listed below are T cell receptor beta chains from one sample, sequenced in a study of blood T cell repertoires in COVID-19. TCRdb's table, derived via immunoSEQ multiplex PCR, lists solely in-frame clones and lacks some. The sample gives under 250,000 clones, roughly 83% of which show up once; 2.6% is in the top ten. Sequenced input: peripheral blood. These receptor sequences come from an older woman with active or convalescent COVID-19. The CDR3 runs from the conserved cysteine through the conserved F or W. A D gene is named only where the DNA matches it firmly. Size tells how often a clone was seen (once, few, many) or the class of an expanded clone, and some rows leave it out.

j_gene,abundance,len,v_gene,d_gene,CDR3aa,CDR3nt
TRBJ2-7,-,13,TRBV10-3,TRBD2,CAISVRSGDEQYF,TGTGCCATCAGTGTTCGGAGCGGGGACGAGCAGTACTTC
TRBJ1-1,-,15,TRBV28,-,CASRLPGHLNTEAFF,TGTGCCAGCAGATTACCGGGACACCTGAACACTGAAGCTTTCTTT
TRBJ2-7,-,13,TRBV10-3,TRBD2,CAISSGSAEEQYF,TGTGCCATCTCGAGCGGGAGTGCGGAGGAGCAGTACTTC
TRBJ2-5,few,14,TRBV19,-,CASRAEAAQETQYF,TGTGCCAGTAGGGCCGAGGCAGCCCAAGAGACCCAGTACTTC
TRBJ2-2,-,15,TRBV3-1/TRBV3-2,TRBD2,CASSQTSAGTGELFF,TGTGCCAGCAGCCAGACTAGCGCGGGGACCGGGGAGCTGTTTTTT
TRBJ1-6,-,16,TRBV6-5,-,CASSYSTANYNSPLHF,TGTGCCAGCAGTTACTCAACAGCAAACTATAATTCACCCCTCCACTTT
TRBJ2-1,-,15,TRBV5-8,TRBD1,CASSGWTGGKDEQFF,TGTGCCAGCAGCGGATGGACAGGGGGCAAAGATGAGCAGTTCTTC
TRBJ1-2,-,11,TRBV28,-,CASSPGYGYTF,TGTGCCAGCAGTCCCGGCTATGGCTACACCTTC
TRBJ2-3,-,15,TRBV5-1,TRBD1,CASSLLGQGTDTQYF,TGCGCCAGCAGCTTATTAGGACAGGGTACAGATACGCAGTATTTT
TRBJ2-7,-,17,TRBV7-2,TRBD2,CASSLAVSSGASYEQYF,TGTGCCAGCAGCTTAGCGGTCTCCAGCGGGGCATCCTACGAGCAGTACTTC
TRBJ1-4,-,14,TRBV5-1,TRBD1,CASSGTATNEKLFF,TGCGCCAGCAGCGGGACAGCAACTAATGAAAAACTGTTTTTT
TRBJ2-2,-,14,TRBV10-1,TRBD1,CASSDGQGAGELFF,TGCGCCAGCAGCGACGGACAGGGGGCCGGGGAGCTGTTTTTT
TRBJ2-6,few,15,TRBV19,TRBD1,CASRTGQPGANVLTF,TGTGCCAGTAGGACAGGGCAACCCGGGGCCAACGTCCTGACTTTC
TRBJ2-1,few,17,TRBV19,TRBD1,CASSIPAGTGVYNEQFF,TGTGCCAGTAGTATACCAGCGGGGACAGGGGTCTACAATGAGCAGTTCTTC
TRBJ2-7,-,16,TRBV4-2,-,CASSLSPEPQSYEQYF,TGTGCCAGCAGCCTCTCACCGGAGCCGCAGTCCTACGAGCAGTACTTC
TRBJ2-7,-,12,TRBV28,-,CASSLGGYEQYF,TGTGCCAGCAGTTTGGGGGGTTACGAGCAGTACTTC
TRBJ1-1,-,12,TRBV18,-,CASSPQTLEAFF,TGTGCCAGCTCACCACAGACTCTTGAAGCTTTCTTT
TRBJ2-1,-,14,TRBV6-5,TRBD2,CASSPGLAANEQFF,TGTGCCAGCAGCCCGGGACTAGCCGCAAATGAGCAGTTCTTC
TRBJ1-2,-,20,TRBV21-1,-,CASLKRDRDREKEGLYGYTF,TGTGCCAGCCTGAAGCGGGACCGGGACAGGGAAAAGGAGGGACTCTATGGCTACACCTTC
TRBJ2-1,-,17,TRBV27,TRBD1,CASSLRHGTGGYNEQFF,TGTGCCAGCAGTTTACGTCACGGGACAGGCGGGTACAATGAGCAGTTCTTC
TRBJ1-2,-,13,TRBV19,-,CASSPRGGYGYTF,TGTGCCAGTAGTCCGAGGGGGGGCTATGGCTACACCTTC
TRBJ2-3,-,16,TRBV21-1,-,CASSASRDTARDTQYF,TGTGCCAGCAGCGCTAGCCGGGATACTGCTAGAGATACGCAGTATTTT
TRBJ2-7,-,18,TRBV5-1,TRBD2,CASSLQLAAHDFSYEQYF,TGCGCCAGCAGCTTACAACTAGCGGCCCATGATTTTTCCTACGAGCAGTACTTC
TRBJ2-7,-,16,TRBV9,-,CASSVDAHGGAYEQYF,TGTGCCAGCAGCGTAGACGCCCATGGGGGCGCTTACGAGCAGTACTTC
TRBJ1-5,-,13,TRBV5-1,-,CASSEQPNQPQHF,TGCGCCAGCAGCGAGCAACCTAATCAGCCCCAGCATTTT
TRBJ1-4,-,14,TRBV5-6,-,CASSLGLGREKLFF,TGTGCCAGCAGCCTGGGTCTAGGGAGGGAAAAACTGTTTTTT
TRBJ2-1,-,14,TRBV7-9,-,CASSPGLSYNEQFF,TGTGCCAGCAGCCCGGGTCTCTCCTACAATGAGCAGTTCTTC
TRBJ1-2,-,14,TRBV5-1,-,CASSSNPGSHGYTF,TGCGCCAGCAGCTCGAACCCAGGGTCTCATGGCTACACCTTC
TRBJ2-7,-,13,TRBV28,-,CASSFSNSYEQYF,TGTGCCAGCAGTTTTAGTAACTCCTACGAGCAGTACTTC